Shown below are 30 T cell receptor beta chains from a single sample sequenced in a study of blood T cell repertoires in COVID-19. Method: immunoSEQ multiplex PCR; TCRdb's copy keeps in-frame clones and lacks some. The sample records 110,000 or so clones, 90% being singletons. Specimen: peripheral blood. Receptors were obtained from a woman in her forties or fifties with acute or convalescent COVID-19.

The chain joins TRBV7-8 to TRBJ1-5; TRBD1 matches 8 bases. Germline V lookup: CDR1 SGHVS, CDR2 FQNEAQ. The CDR3 is 17 residues long. V dropped 0 bases and J dropped 4; count of bases not matched to a gene: 8. CDR3 loop: CASSLALGRGRNQPQHF. The CDR3 bases are TGTGCCAGCAGCTTAGCGTTGGGCAGGGGGCGGAATCAGCCCCAGCATTTT.

The chain is built from TRBV2 and TRBJ1-1; D gene ambiguous. The CDR3 runs to 14 residues. Between the trimmed V and J ends, which lost 2 bases and 1 base, there was a span of 8 bases. Germline V lookup: CDR1 SNHLY, CDR2 FYNNEI. Here the CDR3 DNA reads TGTGCCAGCAGTGAATATCCAGGGAACACTGAAGCTTTCTTT. Encoded protein: CASSEYPGNTEAFF.

V gene TRBV15 combines with J gene TRBJ1-5; no reliable D call. Germline CDR1 LNHNV, CDR2 YYDKDF (reference sequence). This CDR3 region has 16 residues. Trimming pared 5 bases from V and 7 bases from J, leaving 21 bases between. CDR3 nucleotides: TGTGCCACCAGCGATCCGGGTAGGCGTCTCGGGCAGCCCCAGCATTTT. Translated, it gives CATSDPGRRLGQPQHF.

CDR3 sequence (DNA): TGTGCCAGCAGTGAATGGAGTGGCTCCTACAATGAGCAGTTCTTC. Its protein is CASSEWSGSYNEQFF. This sequence joins TRBV6-1 and TRBJ2-1; D is undetermined. CDR3 length: 15 amino acids. Per the germline V gene, CDR1 is MNHNS and CDR2 is SASEGT. The ends were cut back, 2 bases at V and 0 bases at J, with 8 bases in the middle.

The rearrangement uses TRBV10-2 and TRBJ1-5, with TRBD1 as a possible D gene (5 bases). The CDR3 has 16 residues. The V and J ends lost 5 bases and 4 bases respectively, with 18 bases between them. Germline CDR1 WSHSY, CDR2 SAAADI. The CDR3 protein is CASSKTYQGSNQPQHF. The CDR3 coding sequence is TGCGCCAGCAGTAAGACCTACCAGGGATCGAATCAGCCCCAGCATTTT.

This chain joins TRBV7-2 and TRBJ2-7; 9 bases map to TRBD1. The CDR3 is made up of 14 amino acids. Germline V lookup: CDR1 SGHTA, CDR2 FQGNSA. Unmatched junction bases numbered 7, after V lost 5 bases and J lost 5 bases. The CDR3, as DNA: TGTGCCAGCAGCCTCAGACAGGGGGGCGACGAGCAGTACTTC. It specifies CASSLRQGGDEQYF.

The rearrangement links TRBV4-2 to TRBJ2-3, with TRBD1 as a possible D gene (5 bases). The V gene's germline CDR1 is LGHNA and CDR2 YNFKEQ. V was cut by 1 base and J by 0 bases, with 8 bases left in between. The CDR3 sequence is 15 residues long. The CDR3 sequence: CASSQGGASTDTQYF. The DNA of the CDR3 is TGTGCCAGCAGCCAAGGTGGGGCTAGCACAGATACGCAGTATTTT.

The chain joins TRBV2 to TRBJ1-4; D is unresolved. The V gene's germline CDR1 is SNHLY and CDR2 FYNNEI. The CDR3 runs to 17 residues. The V end was cut by 3 bases, the J end by 4 bases, with 18 bases between. This CDR3 is CASSENDRVFGNEKLFF. DNA of the CDR3: TGTGCCAGCAGTGAGAATGATCGGGTCTTCGGTAATGAAAAACTGTTTTTT.

This clone appeared once. The chain combines TRBV6-2 or TRBV6-3 with TRBJ2-1; the D gene is possibly TRBD2 (5 bases). Trimming cost V 4 bases and J 6 bases, with 19 bases left between them. CDR1 is MNHEY, CDR2 SVGEGT, per germline. This CDR3 comprises 16 residues. CDR3 region: CASSSRTLLPINEQFF. The CDR3 DNA sequence: TGTGCCAGCAGTTCTCGGACTCTTCTACCGATCAATGAGCAGTTCTTC.

The chain uses TRBV28 and TRBJ1-5; D remains ambiguous. The germline CDR1 and CDR2 sequences are MDHEN and SYDVKM. The CDR3 consists of 11 residues. V lost 6 bases to trimming and J lost 4 bases, with 4 bases between them. CDR3 bases: TGTGCCAGCAGCAAAAATCAGCCCCAGCATTTT. Translated: CASSKNQPQHF.

The chain joins TRBV24-1 to TRBJ2-5; TRBD2 matches 7 bases. The V gene end was trimmed by 1 base and the J gene end by 2 bases; junction bases not matched to a gene: 6. Germline CDR1 reads KGHDR; CDR2 reads SFDVKD. This CDR3 comprises 16 residues. The CDR3 here is CATSDFPSGKQETQYF. The CDR3 bases are TGTGCCACCAGTGATTTCCCTAGCGGTAAGCAAGAGACCCAGTACTTC.

CDR3 sequence (DNA): TGTGCCAGCAGCCAAGGGACAGGGGGCTCCTATGGCTACACCTTC. This gives the protein CASSQGTGGSYGYTF. The V and J genes are TRBV3-1 (or the pseudogene TRBV3-2) and TRBJ1-2, with 11 bases that match TRBD1. This CDR3 has 15 residues. Germline CDR1 LGHDT, CDR2 YNNKEL (reference sequence). Trimming at V came to 1 base and at J to 4 bases, leaving 2 bases not matched to a gene.

This clone appeared a few times. The V and J genes are TRBV5-4 and TRBJ1-2; no reliable D call. V lost 1 base and J lost 14, with 15 bases in between. Germline values: CDR1 SGHNT, CDR2 YYREEE (reference sequence). CDR3 size: 12 residues. The CDR3 coding sequence is TGTGCCAGCAGCTTGCTCCCACGACAATGGACCTTC. Its translation is CASSLLPRQWTF.

V gene TRBV29-1 combines with J gene TRBJ1-2; TRBD1 matches at 7 bases. After removal of 4 bases from V and 3 bases from J, the junction contained 2 bases not matched to a gene. CDR1 SQVTM and CDR2 ANQGSEA come from the germline V gene. There are 12 residues in the CDR3. CDR3 residues: CSVATGDYGYTF. DNA for the CDR3: TGCAGCGTTGCCACAGGGGACTATGGCTACACCTTC.

The chain has TRBV18 and TRBJ1-4; TRBD1 is a possible D gene (6 bases). Germline loops: CDR1 KGHSH, CDR2 LQKENI. There are 17 residues in the CDR3. The V end was cut by 4 bases, the J end by 5 bases, with 20 bases between. The CDR3 is CASSLTSAGGANEKLFF. Here the CDR3 DNA reads TGTGCCAGCTCACTCACTTCGGCGGGGGGCGCGAATGAAAAACTGTTTTTT.

The V call is TRBV27, the J call TRBJ2-7; TRBD2 matches at 8 bases. The CDR3 is 14 amino acids. The germline V gene encodes CDR1 MNHEY and CDR2 SMNVEV (reference sequence). V lost 6 bases to trimming and J lost 1 base; unmatched junction nucleotides: 5. CDR3 bases: TGTGCCAGCAGAGTCCGGGGGGGATCCTACGAGCAGTACTTC. Amino acid sequence: CASRVRGGSYEQYF.

The chain joins TRBV27 to TRBJ2-1; D possibly corresponds to TRBD1 (7 bases). CDR1 is MNHEY, CDR2 SMNVEV, per germline (reference sequence). V was shortened by 5 bases and J by 0 bases, with 14 bases between the two germline ends. The CDR3 is 16 residues long. DNA of the CDR3: TGTGCCAGCAGTCTCCAGGGGGGCAGCTCCTACAATGAGCAGTTCTTC. As protein: CASSLQGGSSYNEQFF.

This clone appeared a single time. V gene TRBV12-5 combines with J gene TRBJ2-3, with 12 positions matching TRBD2. The CDR3 consists of 17 residues. Germline V gives CDR1 LGHNT, CDR2 FRNRAP. With V trimmed by 4 bases and J by 4 bases, 9 bases remained unmatched. The CDR3 coding sequence is TGTGCTAGTGGTTCTTCCCGGACTAGCGGGGCTGCAGATACGCAGTATTTT. This encodes CASGSSRTSGAADTQYF. Based on the CDR3 plus reference TRBV12-5 and TRBJ2-3, the full variable domain is DARVTQTPRHKVTEMGQEVTMRCQPILGHNTVFWYRQTMMQGLELLAYFRNRAPLDDSGMPKDRFSAEMPDATLATLKIQPSEPRDSAVYFCASGSSRTSGAADTQYFGPGTRLTVL.

The CDR3 DNA reads as TGCGCCAGCAGCCCTACAGGGCACTATCAGCCCCAGCATTTT. Its protein product is CASSPTGHYQPQHF. The rearrangement uses TRBV5-1 and TRBJ1-5, with D perhaps TRBD1 (6 bases). CDR1 and CDR2 from the germline V gene are SGHRS and YFSETQ. The CDR3 covers 14 residues. V was shortened by 4 bases and J by 5 bases, with 13 bases between the two germline ends.

This sequence joins TRBV28 and TRBJ2-1, with 7 bases matching TRBD2. Trimming removed 8 bases from V and 4 bases from J; junction bases left unmatched: 11. Per germline, CDR1 MDHEN and CDR2 SYDVKM. This CDR3 has 15 residues. Written as DNA, the CDR3 is TGTGCCAGCTACCAAACGGGGGGAACTTACAATGAGCAGTTCTTC. Its translation: CASYQTGGTYNEQFF.

J is TRBJ2-5 and V is TRBV3-1 (or the pseudogene TRBV3-2), with 10 bases aligning to TRBD1. The V gene's germline CDR1 is LGHDT and CDR2 YNNKEL (reference sequence). V shed 4 bases and J 5 bases; nucleotides not matched to a gene: 10. The CDR3 is 16 residues long. The DNA of the CDR3 is TGTGCCAGCAGCCGCCTTTCGGGACAGGGGTTGGAGACCCAGTACTTC. Translation: CASSRLSGQGLETQYF.

The chain uses TRBV3-1 (or the pseudogene TRBV3-2) and TRBJ2-5, with TRBD1 matching over 7 bases. Germline-derived CDR1 and CDR2 are LGHDT and YNNKEL (reference sequence). The CDR3 has 16 amino acids. Losses at the gene ends were 4 bases for V and 4 bases for J; bases not matched to a gene: 12. The CDR3 loop reads CASSLQPTGTGETQYF. The CDR3, as DNA: TGTGCCAGCAGCCTCCAACCGACAGGGACGGGAGAGACCCAGTACTTC.

The chain combines TRBV7-8 with TRBJ2-1, with a possible D match to TRBD2 (6 bases). There are 14 residues in the CDR3. Trimming pared 5 bases from V and 3 bases from J, leaving 11 bases between. Germline values: CDR1 SGHVS, CDR2 FQNEAQ. The CDR3 here is CASSGRDFYNEQFF. The CDR3 DNA reads TGTGCCAGCAGCGGCCGGGACTTCTACAATGAGCAGTTCTTC.

This clone has a single count. The V gene is TRBV28, the J gene TRBJ2-1, with unresolved D. CDR1 MDHEN and CDR2 SYDVKM come from the germline V gene. The CDR3 contains 13 residues. The V gene lost 6 bases and the J gene lost 4 bases, with 10 bases spanning the gap. The DNA for the CDR3 is TGTGCCAGCAGGCCGACTGTATACAATGAGCAGTTCTTC. Protein product: CASRPTVYNEQFF.

V and J are TRBV30 and TRBJ1-2, with 8 bases fitting TRBD1. This CDR3 comprises 16 residues. The junction had 13 bases not matched to a gene; V was cut back by 0 bases and J by 7 bases. Germline loops: CDR1 GTSNPN, CDR2 SVGIG (reference sequence). The CDR3 spells CAWSVLWNGQGGGYTF. The CDR3 nucleotides are TGTGCCTGGAGTGTATTATGGAACGGACAGGGCGGTGGCTACACCTTC.

This chain connects TRBV4-3 to TRBJ2-2; D unclear. The CDR3 is made up of 14 amino acids. V dropped 4 bases and J dropped 6 bases, with 12 bases sitting between them. The germline CDR1 and CDR2 sequences are LGHNA and YSLEER. Written as DNA, the CDR3 is TGCGCCAGCAGCCGCCGCGGAGAGGCCGGGGAGCTGTTTTTT. Its translation: CASSRRGEAGELFF.

The chain has TRBV3-1 (or the pseudogene TRBV3-2) and TRBJ2-5, with 12 bases aligning to TRBD2. The CDR3 extends over 18 amino acids. The V segment lost 1 base and the J segment 4 bases; nucleotides outside the gene matches: 10. Germline-derived CDR1 and CDR2 are LGHDT and YNNKEL (reference sequence). In DNA, the CDR3 is TGTGCCAGCAGCCAAGGGATGACTAGCGGGGGCGTCGGAGAGACCCAGTACTTC. Translating it yields CASSQGMTSGGVGETQYF.

The chain employs TRBV12-3 or TRBV12-4 and TRBJ1-1; D gene ambiguous. CDR3 length equals 12 residues. Trimming shortened V by 7 bases and J by 7 bases, and 13 bases separated the two germline ends. CDR3 sequence: CASIGGTGEAFF. In DNA form, the CDR3 reads TGTGCCAGCATCGGAGGCACCGGTGAAGCTTTCTTT.

The CDR3 sequence is CASSHPGGSYNEQFF. The DNA of the CDR3 is TGTGCCAGCAGCCACCCGGGGGGCTCCTACAATGAGCAGTTCTTC. This rearrangement joins TRBV3-1 (or the pseudogene TRBV3-2) to TRBJ2-1, with TRBD2 identical over 7 bases. Germline assignment: CDR1 LGHDT and CDR2 YNNKEL (reference sequence). The CDR3 covers 15 residues. The trim removed 3 bases at V and 0 bases at J, leaving 2 bases unmatched.

The chain combines TRBV2 with TRBJ1-5; D unresolved. This CDR3 comprises 14 residues. The ends were cut back, 6 bases at V and 0 bases at J, with 9 bases in the middle. CDR1 is SNHLY, CDR2 FYNNEI, per germline. CDR3 coding DNA: TGTGCCAGCAGCCGAGGCGGTAGCAATCAGCCCCAGCATTTT. This translates into CASSRGGSNQPQHF.